This T cell receptor beta chain was retrieved from a study of patients and donors after allogeneic stem cell transplantation. The CDR3 consists of 13 residues. V lost 6 bases and J 9 bases, leaving 15 bases between the germline ends. One entry per CDR3 protein, called by TCRdb with MiXCR from the RT-PCR reads. The sample lists 150,000 to 200,000 distinct CDR3 sequences, 30% occurring once. Specimen: blood, either unsorted or a sorted T cell fraction (not recorded which). This sequence joins TRBV12-3 or TRBV12-4 and TRBJ2-1, with a weak D call TRBD2 (6 bases). This TCR was sampled from a human donor who was either an allogeneic HSCT recipient or a stem cell or donor lymphocyte infusion donor (not recorded which). It is not recorded whose cells these are; they may come from a transplant donor. The CDR3 DNA sequence: TGTGCCAGCAGCCCTCGACTAGTTGCTGAGCAGTTCTTC. Translation gives CASSPRLVAEQFF.